This T cell receptor beta chain was sequenced in a study of PD-L1 blockade in urothelial cancer. At the level of the study: Patients took up atezolizumab at some point between 2014 and 2015 at 1,200 mg intravenously every 3 weeks. Bladder-origin urothelial cancer in males described most of the roughly 30 patients. It was at 3 weeks (second dose) and 6 weeks after treatment start that blood was analyzed.

V lost 1 base and J lost 6, with 4 bases in between. CDR3 length equals 12 residues. The germline V gene has CDR1 SEHNR and CDR2 FQNEAQ (reference sequence). Judged by abundance, this clone is medium-sized (0.01 to 0.1%). Profiling relied on immunoSEQ multiplex PCR, and the TCRdb table lists in-frame clones only, not all of them. The sample yields about 32,000 clones, around 87% seen once. For each patient, 1 to 8 samples were obtained, pretreatment and on-treatment. This TCR derives from a man aged 50-60 years with urothelial cancer. J is TRBJ1-5 and V is TRBV7-9, with D uncertain. Sequencing used PBMCs, obtained around atezolizumab (anti-PD-L1) treatment. CDR3: CASSLGSQPQHF. The CDR3 bases are TGTGCCAGCAGCTTAGGGAGTCAGCCCCAGCATTTT.